These T cell receptor beta chains were read from a single sample in a study of T-cell reconstitution after alpha-beta-depleted transplantation in children. TCRdb processed the PCR reads anew with MiXCR; each CDR3 protein has one entry. Of more than 75,000 distinct CDR3 sequences listed, 20% to 25% are singletons. The material was PBMCs, obtained before TCRalphabeta/CD19-depleted stem cell transplant. These TCRs come from a boy between 2 and 10 years old with acute lymphoblastic leukemia, due to receive a stem cell transplant. CDR3s include the opening cysteine and the closing phenylalanine or tryptophan. The order of the fields is clone size, D gene, V gene, J gene, CDR3 protein, CDR3 DNA. A D gene is named only where the DNA matches it firmly. Clone size is shown for a subset of rows, as once, few, many or a class of expanded clone.

-	TRBD2	TRBV6-2/TRBV6-3	TRBJ2-5	CASTGLGLGTQYF	TGTGCCAGCACCGGACTAGGACTCGGGACCCAGTACTTC
few	-	TRBV29-1	TRBJ2-3	CSVNPGTDTQYF	TGCAGCGTAAATCCGGGCACAGATACGCAGTATTTT
many	-	TRBV12-3/TRBV12-4	TRBJ2-7	CASSPSYEQYF	TGTGCCAGCAGTCCCTCCTACGAGCAGTACTTC
many	-	TRBV5-1	TRBJ1-5	CASSPGPGNQPQHF	TGCGCCAGCAGCCCTGGGCCCGGCAATCAGCCCCAGCATTTT
few	-	TRBV7-2	TRBJ2-3	CASSSQWGADTQYF	TGTGCCAGCAGCTCCCAGTGGGGAGCAGATACGCAGTATTTT
-	-	TRBV10-3	TRBJ2-2	CAISESWGSNTGELFF	TGTGCCATCAGTGAGTCTTGGGGCAGTAACACCGGGGAGCTGTTTTTT
-	-	TRBV10-2	TRBJ2-3	CASSELGDTQYF	TGCGCCAGCAGTGAGCTGGGGGATACGCAGTATTTT
many	-	TRBV7-2	TRBJ2-5	CASSITQETQYF	TGTGCCAGCAGCATCACTCAAGAGACCCAGTACTTC
-	-	TRBV7-2	TRBJ2-7	CASSLGLSFAYEQYF	TGTGCCAGCAGCTTAGGGCTTTCTTTCGCCTACGAGCAGTACTTC
-	-	TRBV5-1	TRBJ2-3	CASRLQGPADTQYF	TGCGCCAGCAGATTACAGGGTCCCGCAGATACGCAGTATTTT
-	TRBD2	TRBV28	TRBJ2-7	CASSLVGEGLSGEQYF	TGTGCCAGCAGTTTAGTGGGGGAGGGCCTGTCTGGCGAGCAGTACTTC
few	TRBD1	TRBV5-1	TRBJ2-3	CASSFPGQPDTQYF	TGCGCCAGCAGCTTCCCGGGACAGCCAGATACGCAGTATTTT
-	-	TRBV27	TRBJ2-7	CASSPLVQFHEQYF	TGTGCCAGCAGTCCTCTAGTACAGTTCCACGAGCAGTACTTC
few	-	TRBV20-1	TRBJ1-2	CSALPYKDNYGYTF	TGCAGTGCTCTACCGTACAAGGATAACTATGGCTACACCTTC
few	-	TRBV5-1	TRBJ2-2	CASSMGTGELFF	TGCGCCAGCAGCATGGGCACCGGGGAGCTGTTTTTT
few	TRBD1	TRBV5-1	TRBJ1-1	CASQQGAGTEAFF	TGCGCCAGCCAACAGGGGGCTGGCACTGAAGCTTTCTTT
few	-	TRBV28	TRBJ1-3	CASSSGVTLGNTIYF	TGTGCCAGCAGTTCGGGGGTGACGCTTGGAAACACCATATATTTT
few	-	TRBV11-2	TRBJ2-7	CASSLDLAGFQTYEQYF	TGTGCCAGCAGCTTAGATCTGGCAGGGTTCCAAACCTACGAGCAGTACTTC
few	-	TRBV29-1	TRBJ2-3	CSVDGLRRGDTQYF	TGCAGCGTTGATGGCCTCCGTCGTGGAGATACGCAGTATTTT
-	-	TRBV25-1	TRBJ2-7	CASNLTGTHEQYF	TGCGCCAGCAATCTAACAGGGACCCACGAGCAGTACTTC
-	-	TRBV29-1	TRBJ1-2	CSVGDWDCTF	TGCAGCGTTGGGGATTGGGACTGCACCTTC
-	-	TRBV20-1	TRBJ1-6	CSALHGDFISPLHF	TGCAGTGCACTCCATGGCGACTTTATTTCACCCCTCCACTTT
few	-	TRBV15	TRBJ1-2	CATEDPGHIRGGYTF	TGTGCCACAGAAGATCCGGGCCATATAAGGGGTGGCTACACCTTC
few	-	TRBV11-2	TRBJ2-3	CASTRALGAWRDTQYF	TGTGCCAGCACCCGCGCGTTGGGGGCGTGGAGAGATACGCAGTATTTT
-	-	TRBV7-9	TRBJ2-3	CASSSTADTQYF	TGTGCCAGCAGCTCCACCGCAGATACGCAGTATTTT
few	-	TRBV5-5	TRBJ1-2	CASSFGWPGAYGYTF	TGTGCCAGCAGCTTTGGGTGGCCTGGCGCCTATGGCTACACCTTC
-	-	TRBV11-2	TRBJ1-6	CASSSFWVGRGNSPLHF	TGTGCCAGCAGCTCATTTTGGGTCGGCAGGGGCAATTCACCCCTCCACTTT
many	-	TRBV24-1	TRBJ2-1	CATSDSGYNEQFF	TGTGCCACCAGTGATTCAGGTTACAATGAGCAGTTCTTC
-	-	TRBV29-1	TRBJ2-3	CSATRDLAADTQYF	TGCAGCGCAACGAGGGATTTGGCAGCAGATACGCAGTATTTT
many	-	TRBV5-1	TRBJ2-1	CASSFLENNEQFF	TGCGCCAGCAGCTTTCTCGAGAACAATGAGCAGTTCTTC
-	-	TRBV7-9	TRBJ2-3	CASSLGRVALTKDTQYF	TGTGCCAGCAGCTTAGGGAGAGTAGCCCTAACCAAAGATACGCAGTATTTT
many	TRBD2	TRBV7-2	TRBJ2-1	CASSPPSGIRNEQFF	TGTGCCAGCAGCCCCCCTAGCGGGATTCGAAATGAGCAGTTCTTC
-	-	TRBV10-3	TRBJ2-3	CAFSGASVTSTDTQYF	TGTGCCTTCAGTGGAGCTAGCGTCACTAGCACAGATACGCAGTATTTT
few	-	TRBV20-1	TRBJ2-1	CSARDGQGGDEQFF	TGCAGTGCTAGGGACGGGCAGGGAGGCGATGAGCAGTTCTTC
-	-	TRBV5-1	TRBJ2-7	CASSLGTEQYF	TGCGCCAGCAGCTTGGGAACCGAGCAGTACTTC
many	-	TRBV30	TRBJ2-1	CAWRGLNEQFF	TGTGCCTGGAGGGGTTTAAATGAGCAGTTCTTC
few	TRBD1	TRBV20-1	TRBJ2-3	CSPRGDTQYF	TGCAGTCCCAGGGGGGATACGCAGTATTTT
few	-	TRBV25-1	TRBJ1-5	CASSRGDQPQHF	TGTGCCAGCAGCAGGGGAGACCAGCCCCAGCATTTT
-	TRBD1	TRBV28	TRBJ1-5	CASSLVDRDDQPQHF	TGTGCCAGCAGTTTAGTGGACAGGGATGATCAGCCCCAGCATTTT
few	TRBD2	TRBV7-2	TRBJ2-5	CASCLAGGAETQYF	TGTGCCAGCTGTCTCGCGGGAGGGGCAGAGACCCAGTACTTC
many	TRBD1	TRBV29-1	TRBJ1-1	CSAWDSDTEAFF	TGCAGCGCATGGGACAGTGACACTGAAGCTTTCTTT
-	TRBD2	TRBV5-1	TRBJ2-7	CASSKTLAGDYEQYF	TGCGCCAGCAGCAAAACCCTAGCGGGGGACTACGAGCAGTACTTC
few	-	TRBV20-1	TRBJ2-1	CSVHRDLGYEQFF	TGCAGTGTTCACAGGGATCTAGGCTATGAGCAGTTCTTC
-	-	TRBV20-1	TRBJ2-7	CSARRESYEQYF	TGCAGTGCTAGAAGGGAATCCTACGAGCAGTACTTC
many	TRBD2	TRBV20-1	TRBJ2-1	CSARGLAEGYNEQFF	TGCAGTGCCCGGGGACTAGCGGAGGGGTACAATGAGCAGTTCTTC
few	-	TRBV21-1	TRBJ2-2	CASCGGTLTSTGELFF	TGTGCCAGCTGCGGGGGTACCCTTACTAGCACCGGGGAGCTGTTTTTT
-	-	TRBV5-1	TRBJ1-2	CASSFQQGHGYTF	TGCGCCAGCAGCTTTCAACAGGGCCATGGCTACACCTTC
once	-	TRBV20-1	TRBJ2-1	CSARKQRGGQFF	TGCAGTGCTAGGAAACAAAGGGGTGGGCAGTTCTTC
many	TRBD1	TRBV20-1	TRBJ1-1	CRVETGVNTEAFF	TGCAGGGTGGAGACAGGGGTGAACACTGAAGCTTTCTTT
many	TRBD1	TRBV7-8	TRBJ1-4	CASSLRLQGSWEKLFF	TGTGCCAGCAGCCTTCGGTTACAGGGGAGTTGGGAAAAACTGTTTTTT
-	-	TRBV18	TRBJ2-3	CASSPPGAPPDTQYF	TGTGCCAGCTCACCACCGGGAGCCCCCCCAGATACGCAGTATTTT
-	-	TRBV11-2	TRBJ2-2	CASSLVAPGVAGELFF	TGTGCCAGCAGCTTAGTCGCCCCGGGAGTCGCCGGGGAGCTGTTTTTT
-	-	TRBV10-3	TRBJ2-7	CAISGALGEQYF	TGTGCCATCAGTGGGGCTCTCGGAGAGCAGTACTTC
-	TRBD2	TRBV6-1	TRBJ2-7	CASRPTSGGYEQYF	TGTGCCAGCAGACCGACTAGCGGGGGTTACGAGCAGTACTTC
many	TRBD2	TRBV9	TRBJ2-1	CASSGGLAERLQFF	TGTGCCAGCAGCGGAGGACTAGCGGAGAGACTACAGTTCTTC
few	-	TRBV5-1	TRBJ2-5	CASSLGTGSETQYF	TGCGCCAGCAGCTTGGGTACCGGATCGGAGACCCAGTACTTC
few	-	TRBV20-1	TRBJ2-1	CSARANNEQFF	TGCAGTGCCAGGGCGAACAATGAGCAGTTCTTC
-	TRBD1	TRBV3-1	TRBJ2-1	CASSKGQGVHNEQFF	TGTGCCAGCTCCAAGGGACAGGGGGTCCACAATGAGCAGTTCTTC